This TCR beta chain was found in a study of OX40 agonist ivuxolimab in advanced cancers. Regarding the complete study: Ivuxolimab was a fully human IgG2 agonistic monoclonal antibody targeting the costimulatory receptor OX40 (CD134). Intravenous ivuxolimab was administered to patients every 2 weeks at six dose levels: 0.01, 0.1, 0.3, 1.5, 3 and 10 mg/kg. Partial responses occurred in three dose-escalation patients, of whom one had hepatocellular carcinoma and two had cutaneous melanoma. In the dose-escalation cohort, approximately 82% of patients were male, and the mean age was 60 years with a range of about 20 to 79. Patients were allowed to have had prior anti-PD-1, anti-PD-L1 or anti-CTLA-4 therapy, and 40% to 45% of the dose-escalation patients had been treated with checkpoint inhibitors. Peripheral TCRbeta sequencing was intended to test whether TCR sequence diversity was altered and clonal T-cell expansion was caused by ivuxolimab. The monotherapy dose-escalation portion (N = 52 patients) of the phase I ivuxolimab trial is reported in the paper. Of the roughly 53 patients in dose escalation, 19 had hepatocellular carcinoma, some 15 had melanoma, 9 had renal cell carcinoma and 9 had head and neck cancer.

Study-level results and caveats: In the 0.1-3.0 mg/kg groups, partial responders had among the lowest normalized peripheral clonal expansion, particularly in CD8+ T cells. At doses from 0.1 to 3.0 mg/kg, clonal expansion was seen in both CD4+ and CD8+ blood T cells between baseline and week 6. After ivuxolimab, more expanded clones were found on average in CD8+ T cells than in CD4+ T cells. The antigen specificity of the peripheral T cells that underwent clonal expansion was not determined. Low levels of normalized T-cell clonal expansion were also shown by some nonresponding patients.

The trial excluded patients who had a history of autoimmune disease or who were on systemic immunosuppression. Peripheral blood for TCR sequencing was drawn from every dose cohort at baseline, at cycle 4 day 1 and at cycle 7 day 1. Samples were obtained from an open-label, multicenter, first-in-human phase I dose-escalation trial of ivuxolimab. The trial enrolled adults with locally advanced or metastatic head and neck squamous cell, hepatocellular, melanoma or renal cell carcinoma. Before TCR sequencing, CD4+ and CD8+ T cells were separately sorted from peripheral blood. Genomic DNA was extracted from sorted cells for sequencing of the TCRbeta CDR3 region. The immunoSEQ Assay was used to sequence the TCRbeta CDR3 regions. Here the immuneACCESS table is served through TCRdb, limited to in-frame sequences with V and J called. Missing clones are a known gap in these copies; in checked studies unresolved V genes cover under half, and the rest lacks a known reason. Present in this sample are roughly 30,000 clones, 80% to 90% of which were seen just once. Jointly, the top ten make up roughly 30% of the sample.

This clone was seen once. Its target antigen remains unknown. Per-nucleotide qualities are absent, and no much larger clonotype sits a single base away. Trimming accounts for 3 bases at V and 6 bases at J, while the number of junction bases matched to no gene is 3. CDR1 and CDR2, per the germline V gene, are SGHRS and YFSETQ. The CDR3 runs 12 residues from the cysteine to the phenylalanine. This entry keeps only the CDR3 DNA: 36 bases, framed from base 1. The source of this sequence is an adult with an advanced solid tumor such as melanoma, head and neck, liver or kidney cancer. The chain employs TRBV5-1 and TRBJ2-7; TRBD1 fits 7 bases in the junction. The sequenced sample was CD4+ or CD8+ T cells sorted from blood, obtained in a trial of the OX40 agonist ivuxolimab. The CDR3 region has the sequence CASSYDRAEQYF. The base sequence is TGCGCCAGCAGCTATGACAGGGCCGAGCAGTACTTC.